This T cell receptor beta chain is from a study of shared clonotypes between healthy human individuals. Study results and limitations: Clonotype sharing among donors was expected to depend on sequencing depth. Naive subsets typically showed greater estimated richness than memory subsets.

Running of the assay took place at deep level. Sequencing used immunoSEQ multiplex PCR; TCRdb keeps in-frame clones, though not all of them. The sample shows about 700,000 clones, approximately 90% of them seen only once. In the naive CD8 group, cells lacked CD45RO and were positively selected for CCR7, so terminally differentiated effector memory CD45RA+ cells were left out. Nashville, Tennessee was home to all donors, each a Caucasian adult. V was shortened by 2 bases and J by 0 bases, with 19 bases between the two germline ends. The germline CDR1 and CDR2 sequences are MNHEY and SMNVEV (reference sequence). This CDR3 is 18 amino acids long. Comment on this clone: Antigen unknown.

This sequence originates from a man aged 25 to 45 in good health. This chain uses TRBV27 with TRBJ1-1, with D tentatively TRBD1 (6 bases). The sequencing input was naive CD8+ T cells sorted from blood. The CDR3 loop is CASSLSLQVGQLNTEAFF. For the CDR3, the DNA is TGTGCCAGCAGTTTAAGTCTACAAGTCGGACAGCTGAACACTGAAGCTTTCTTT.